This is a list of T cell receptor beta chains from one sample in a study of blood T cell repertoires in COVID-19. TCRdb's table, derived via immunoSEQ multiplex PCR, lists solely in-frame clones and lacks some. The profile shows about 82,000 clones, around 89% of them singletons. Sequenced sample: PBMCs or T cells enriched from blood (not recorded which). These receptors were collected from a woman in her 50s with acute COVID-19. Both conserved end residues are part of each CDR3. The order of the fields is D gene, J gene, V gene, clone size, CDR3 protein, CDR3 DNA. A D gene is named only where the DNA matches it firmly. A clone size is listed for some rows: how often the clone was seen (once, few, many), or a class if it is expanded.

TRBD1	TRBJ1-2	TRBV7-2	.	CASSLGGQGFNGYTF	TGTGCCAGCAGCTTAGGAGGACAGGGGTTTAATGGCTACACCTTC
.	TRBJ1-2	TRBV10-3	few	CAISENELYGYTF	TGTGCCATCAGTGAGAATGAGCTTTATGGCTACACCTTC
.	TRBJ2-2	TRBV5-1	.	CASSLDLRGVRTGELFF	TGCGCCAGCAGCTTGGATCTCAGGGGGGTGAGAACCGGGGAGCTGTTTTTT
TRBD2	TRBJ2-7	TRBV18	.	CASSPGLAGGRGEQYF	TGTGCCAGCTCACCAGGCCTAGCGGGAGGGCGCGGAGAGCAGTACTTC
.	TRBJ1-1	TRBV9	.	CASSVVGGNTEAFF	TGTGCCAGCAGCGTAGTAGGAGGGAACACTGAAGCTTTCTTT
.	TRBJ2-7	TRBV3-1/TRBV3-2	.	CASSPQITRGPYEQYF	TGTGCCAGCAGCCCGCAGATAACCAGGGGCCCCTACGAGCAGTACTTC
TRBD2	TRBJ2-1	TRBV9	.	CASSVATGGASGRNNEQFF	TGTGCCAGCAGCGTAGCTACAGGGGGGGCTAGCGGGAGGAACAATGAGCAGTTCTTC
.	TRBJ2-3	TRBV14	.	CASSQGSRGYTDTQYF	TGTGCCAGCAGCCAAGGTTCCAGGGGCTACACAGATACGCAGTATTTT
TRBD2	TRBJ2-1	TRBV13	.	CASRRAGGPVLGNEQFF	TGTGCCAGCAGGCGAGCGGGAGGGCCGGTTTTAGGGAATGAGCAGTTCTTC
.	TRBJ1-6	TRBV4-3	once	CASSQGRRRGTASPLHF	TGCGCCAGCAGCCAAGGCCGGCGAAGGGGAACGGCCTCACCCCTCCACTTT
TRBD2	TRBJ2-1	TRBV19	.	CASSIVGTSGYNEQFF	TGTGCCAGTAGTATAGTGGGGACTAGCGGCTACAATGAGCAGTTCTTC
TRBD1	TRBJ2-3	TRBV5-1	.	CASSLSGGLGDTQYF	TGCGCCAGCAGCTTATCAGGGGGCCTCGGAGATACGCAGTATTTT
.	TRBJ1-1	TRBV7-9	.	CASSRQREAFF	TGTGCCAGCAGCCGACAACGGGAAGCTTTCTTT
TRBD1	TRBJ1-2	TRBV28	.	CASRRDRQGTGGYTF	TGTGCCAGCAGGCGGGATCGACAGGGAACGGGAGGCTACACCTTC
.	TRBJ1-2	TRBV7-2	.	CASSFGHITNYGYTF	TGTGCCAGCAGCTTTGGACACATTACTAACTATGGCTACACCTTC
TRBD2	TRBJ2-1	TRBV19	.	CASSTAGGGNEQFF	TGTGCCAGTAGTACAGCGGGAGGGGGTAATGAGCAGTTCTTC
.	TRBJ1-1	TRBV12-5	.	CASGLVLNSEAFF	TGTGCTAGTGGTTTGGTTCTAAACAGTGAAGCTTTCTTT
.	TRBJ1-5	TRBV5-8	few	CASSLVTGTNQPQHF	TGTGCCAGCAGCTTGGTTACAGGGACCAATCAGCCCCAGCATTTT
TRBD2	TRBJ2-1	TRBV4-2	.	CASSQLAGGSYNEQFF	TGTGCCAGCAGCCAACTAGCGGGAGGCTCCTACAATGAGCAGTTCTTC
.	TRBJ1-1	TRBV18	.	CASSPPAQGHTEAFF	TGTGCCAGCTCACCACCGGCTCAGGGGCACACTGAAGCTTTCTTT
.	TRBJ1-1	TRBV2	.	CASSELGGVNTEAFF	TGTGCCAGCAGTGAGTTGGGCGGGGTGAACACTGAAGCTTTCTTT
.	TRBJ1-2	TRBV4-2	.	CASSPQGSGQGVYGYTF	TGTGCCAGCAGCCCACAGGGATCCGGGCAGGGTGTCTATGGCTACACCTTC
TRBD1	TRBJ1-2	TRBV9	few	CASSVGTGDGYTF	TGTGCCAGCAGCGTAGGGACAGGGGATGGCTACACCTTC
.	TRBJ2-5	TRBV7-9	once	CASSLASTGGGYQETQYF	TGTGCCAGCAGCTTAGCATCGACGGGCGGAGGGTACCAAGAGACCCAGTACTTC
.	TRBJ2-5	TRBV5-4	.	CASSLATNRETQYF	TGTGCCAGCAGCTTGGCGACCAACAGGGAGACCCAGTACTTC
.	TRBJ1-2	TRBV13	.	CASSPSRSGYTF	TGTGCCAGCAGCCCAAGTAGGAGCGGCTACACCTTC
.	TRBJ1-2	TRBV10-3	.	CAIFSQNYGYTF	TGTGCCATCTTCTCCCAGAACTATGGCTACACCTTC
TRBD2	TRBJ2-7	TRBV19	.	CATSSGSGGYEQYF	TGTGCCACGTCGAGCGGGAGTGGGGGCTACGAGCAGTACTTC
TRBD2	TRBJ2-7	TRBV18	.	CASSPRLAGDAPGEQYF	TGTGCCAGCTCACCACGACTAGCGGGAGACGCACCGGGCGAGCAGTACTTC
.	TRBJ2-7	TRBV6-1	.	CASSEETGVTYEQYF	TGTGCCAGCAGTGAAGAGACAGGAGTCACCTACGAGCAGTACTTC
TRBD1	TRBJ1-2	TRBV3-1/TRBV3-2	.	CASSRWTGVALNYGYTF	TGTGCCAGCAGCCGATGGACAGGGGTCGCCCTAAACTATGGCTACACCTTC
.	TRBJ1-4	TRBV19	.	CASSIVAGWSEKLFF	TGTGCCAGTAGTATAGTGGCAGGGTGGAGTGAAAAACTGTTTTTT
.	TRBJ2-3	TRBV3-1/TRBV3-2	once	CASSLSTRDTQYF	TGTGCCAGCAGCCTCTCCACTCGGGATACGCAGTATTTT
.	TRBJ2-7	TRBV5-1	.	CASSLEGQGTYEQYF	TGCGCCAGCAGCTTGGAGGGCCAGGGAACTTACGAGCAGTACTTC
TRBD1	TRBJ2-7	TRBV18	.	CASSPKDRGPASYEQYF	TGTGCCAGCTCACCGAAGGACAGGGGGCCGGCCTCCTACGAGCAGTACTTC
.	TRBJ1-4	TRBV14	.	CASSQEGWQGREKLFF	TGTGCCAGCAGCCAAGAAGGTTGGCAGGGTCGAGAAAAACTGTTTTTT
.	TRBJ1-6	TRBV5-6	.	CASSLVAAPLHF	TGTGCCAGCAGCTTGGTGGCGGCACCCCTCCACTTT
.	TRBJ2-3	TRBV18	once	CASSPENPLLSPDTQYF	TGTGCCAGCTCACCTGAGAACCCCCTATTAAGCCCAGATACGCAGTATTTT
.	TRBJ1-2	TRBV10-3	.	CAISEQGGDYGYTF	TGTGCCATCAGTGAACAGGGAGGGGACTATGGCTACACCTTC
TRBD1	TRBJ1-2	TRBV6-5	.	CASSRTGDGYTF	TGTGCCAGCAGTAGGACAGGCGATGGCTACACCTTC
.	TRBJ2-7	TRBV18	.	CASSPMAARVLHEQYF	TGTGCCAGCTCACCGATGGCTGCTCGGGTGCTCCACGAGCAGTACTTC
TRBD1	TRBJ1-1	TRBV12-3/TRBV12-4	.	CASSGDRGPEAFF	TGTGCCAGCAGTGGGGACAGGGGGCCAGAAGCTTTCTTT
.	TRBJ1-1	TRBV12-3/TRBV12-4	.	CASRDSLNTEAFF	TGTGCCAGCAGGGACAGCTTAAACACTGAAGCTTTCTTT
.	TRBJ2-2	TRBV3-1/TRBV3-2	.	CASGFATGELFF	TGTGCCAGCGGTTTTGCGACCGGGGAGCTGTTTTTT
TRBD1	TRBJ2-3	TRBV2	.	CANFGQGAKDTQYF	TGTGCCAATTTTGGACAGGGGGCGAAAGATACGCAGTATTTT
TRBD2	TRBJ2-1	TRBV6-2/TRBV6-3	.	CASSFGGSSYNEQFF	TGTGCCAGCAGTTTTGGCGGGAGCTCCTACAATGAGCAGTTCTTC
TRBD2	TRBJ2-1	TRBV9	.	CASSGGSGLYNEQFF	TGTGCCAGCAGCGGGGGTAGCGGGTTGTACAATGAGCAGTTCTTC
.	TRBJ2-6	TRBV4-3	.	CASSQEANSGANVLTF	TGCGCCAGCAGCCAAGAGGCCAACTCTGGGGCCAACGTCCTGACTTTC
TRBD2	TRBJ2-2	TRBV7-2	.	CASSVPGLATTGELFF	TGTGCCAGCAGCGTCCCGGGACTAGCTACTACCGGGGAGCTGTTTTTT
TRBD1	TRBJ2-3	TRBV24-1	.	CATSDSGQGLDTQYF	TGTGCCACCAGTGATTCAGGACAGGGTCTAGATACGCAGTATTTT
TRBD2	TRBJ2-3	TRBV19	.	CASSQREGSDTQYF	TGTGCCAGTAGTCAGCGGGAGGGTTCAGATACGCAGTATTTT
TRBD1	TRBJ1-2	TRBV4-2	few	CASSQVTGGGYTF	TGTGCCAGCAGCCAAGTGACAGGGGGTGGCTACACCTTC
.	TRBJ2-3	TRBV6-2/TRBV6-3	.	CASSYWPRTDTQYF	TGTGCCAGCAGTTACTGGCCACGAACAGATACGCAGTATTTT
.	TRBJ2-5	TRBV21-1	.	CASSTLGPKTQYF	TGTGCCAGCAGCACCTTGGGGCCTAAGACCCAGTACTTC
TRBD1	TRBJ2-3	TRBV18	.	CASSASNRDRVTDTQYF	TGTGCCAGCTCAGCTTCCAACCGGGACAGGGTAACAGATACGCAGTATTTT
.	TRBJ1-2	TRBV18	once	CASSDQGPKGYTF	TGTGCCAGCTCAGACCAGGGCCCAAAGGGCTACACCTTC